These 7 T cell receptor beta chains were sequenced from one sample in a study of blood T cells in healthy people across ages. Sample-barcoded 5' priming and a J-beta primer mix drove a second PCR of 7 to 11 cycles. TCRdb ran MiXCR on the 5' RACE reads and lists one entry per CDR3 protein. Of around 1,000,000 distinct CDR3 sequences in the sample, under 30% were seen once. These same records also appear under a second study, on T cells of mothers and their children.

Material: blood. The origin of the receptors is a girl aged 2 to 10 in good health.

The CDR3 loop reads CASRPDGTGNTIYF. Here the CDR3 DNA reads TGTGCCAGCAGGCCCGACGGGACTGGAAACACCATATATTTT. V and J are TRBV28 and TRBJ1-3; no definite D call. The CDR3 contains 14 residues. V lost 6 bases, J lost 2 bases, and 11 bases lay in between. CDR1 is MDHEN and CDR2 is SYDVKM in the germline V gene.

This clonotype was picked up a small number of times. This CDR3 reads CASSQAGGLGAFF. CDR3 DNA: TGTGCCAGCAGCCAAGCTGGAGGGTTGGGGGCTTTCTTT. The gene calls are TRBV14 and TRBJ1-1, with D unresolved. The V and J ends lost 1 base and 11 bases respectively, with 14 bases between them. The CDR3 runs to 13 residues. Germline CDR1 SGHDN, CDR2 FVKESK.

The chain employs TRBV5-1 and TRBJ2-1; tentative D call: TRBD2 (5 bases). Germline-derived CDR1 and CDR2 are SGHRS and YFSETQ. This CDR3 is 17 amino acids long. V lost 3 bases, J lost 0 bases, and 16 bases lay in between. The CDR3 region has the DNA TGCGCCAGCAGCTGGCGGGTGGGTCGGGGCTCCTACAATGAGCAGTTCTTC. Translation gives CASSWRVGRGSYNEQFF.

The V gene is TRBV11-2, the J gene TRBJ2-1; D gene ambiguous. The end of the DNA aligns better with TRBJ2-7, so the J call may be wrong. Germline CDR1 reads SGHAT; CDR2 reads FQNNGV. The CDR3 loop spans 12 amino acids. The CDR3 coding sequence is TGTGCCAGCAGCCCCCGAAGAGACGAGCAGTACTTC. Translating gives CASSPRRDEQYF.

The V gene is TRBV10-3, the J gene TRBJ2-4; 9 bases fit TRBD1. The CDR3 has 13 residues. Germline CDR1 is ENHRY and CDR2 is SYGVKD. V lost 10 bases, J lost 6 bases, and 7 bases stayed unmatched. CDR3 amino acids: CATGDRDVNIQYF. In DNA, the CDR3 is TGTGCCACTGGGGACAGGGACGTAAACATTCAGTACTTC.

In DNA, the CDR3 is TGTGCCAGCAGCTTAGACTACAGGGTTGGTGAGACCCAGTACTTC. Translated, it gives CASSLDYRVGETQYF. This chain joins TRBV11-2 and TRBJ2-5, with D perhaps TRBD1 (6 bases). The germline V gene encodes CDR1 SGHAT and CDR2 FQNNGV. Deletions cut 0 bases from V and 5 bases from J, with 13 bases between. This CDR3 is built from 15 residues.

The chain carries TRBV7-2 and TRBJ2-5; no clear D gene. In germline, CDR1 is SGHTA, CDR2 FQGNSA. The CDR3 length is 13 residues. V lost 1 base and J lost 7, with 10 bases in between. As DNA, the CDR3 is TGTGCCAGCAGCTTAGATGCTTGGGGGACCCAGTACTTC. This encodes CASSLDAWGTQYF.